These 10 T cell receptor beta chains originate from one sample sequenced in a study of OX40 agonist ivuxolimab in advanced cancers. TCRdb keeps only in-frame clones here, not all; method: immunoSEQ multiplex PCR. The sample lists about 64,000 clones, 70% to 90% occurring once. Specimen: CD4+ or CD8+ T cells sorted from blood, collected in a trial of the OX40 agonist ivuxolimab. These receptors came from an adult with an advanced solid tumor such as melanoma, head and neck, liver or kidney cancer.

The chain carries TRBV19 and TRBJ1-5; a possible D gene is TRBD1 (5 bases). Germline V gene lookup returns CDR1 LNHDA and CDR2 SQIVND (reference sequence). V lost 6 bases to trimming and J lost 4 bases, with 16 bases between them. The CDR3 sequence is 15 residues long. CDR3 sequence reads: CASSHGRRGNQPQHF. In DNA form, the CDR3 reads TGTGCCAGTAGCCATGGGAGGAGGGGAAATCAGCCCCAGCATTTT.

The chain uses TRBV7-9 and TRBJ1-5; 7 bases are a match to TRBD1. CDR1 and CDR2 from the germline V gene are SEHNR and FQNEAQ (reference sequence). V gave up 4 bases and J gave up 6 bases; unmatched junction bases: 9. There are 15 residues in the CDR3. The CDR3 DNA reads TGTGCCAGCAGCTCAGGGACAGTCTGGGGTCAGCCCCAGCATTTT. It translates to CASSSGTVWGQPQHF.

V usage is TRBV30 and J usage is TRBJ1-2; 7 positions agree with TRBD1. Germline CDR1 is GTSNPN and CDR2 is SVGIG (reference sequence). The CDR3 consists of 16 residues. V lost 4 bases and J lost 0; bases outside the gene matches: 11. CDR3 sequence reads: CAWIAGTASANYGYTF. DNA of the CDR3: TGTGCCTGGATTGCAGGGACAGCTTCAGCTAACTATGGCTACACCTTC. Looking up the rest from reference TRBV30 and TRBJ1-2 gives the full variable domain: SQTIHQWPATLVQPVGSPLSLECTVEGTSNPNLYWYRQAAGRGLQLLFYSVGIGQISSEVPQNLSASRPQDRQFILSSKKLLLSDSGFYLCAWIAGTASANYGYTFGSGTRLTVV.

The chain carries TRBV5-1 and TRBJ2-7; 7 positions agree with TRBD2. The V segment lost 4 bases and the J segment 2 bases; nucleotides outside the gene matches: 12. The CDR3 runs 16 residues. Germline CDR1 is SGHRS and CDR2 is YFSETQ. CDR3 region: CASSGSGGSNAYEQYF. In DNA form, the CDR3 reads TGCGCCAGCAGCGGTTCGGGCGGGAGTAACGCCTACGAGCAGTACTTC.

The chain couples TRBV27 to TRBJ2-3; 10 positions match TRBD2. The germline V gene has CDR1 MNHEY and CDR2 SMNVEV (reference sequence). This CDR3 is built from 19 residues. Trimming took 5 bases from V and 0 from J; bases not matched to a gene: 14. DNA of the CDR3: TGTGCCAGCAGTCCCTCCTTCGGCAGCGGGAGGGCTAGCACAGATACGCAGTATTTT. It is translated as CASSPSFGSGRASTDTQYF.

CDR3 residues: CASHYLAQETQYF. The CDR3 DNA follows: TGTGCCAGCCACTACCTGGCCCAAGAGACCCAGTACTTC. This chain uses TRBV2 with TRBJ2-5, with D unclear. Germline V gene sequence: CDR1 SNHLY, CDR2 FYNNEI. Trimming stripped 8 bases from V and 1 base from J, with 11 bases between. This CDR3 is 13 amino acids long.

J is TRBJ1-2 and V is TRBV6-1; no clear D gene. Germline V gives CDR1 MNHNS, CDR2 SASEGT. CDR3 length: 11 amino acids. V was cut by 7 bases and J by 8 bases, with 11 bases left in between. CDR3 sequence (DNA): TGTGCCAGCACCTCGGGGTACGGCTACACCTTC. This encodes CASTSGYGYTF.

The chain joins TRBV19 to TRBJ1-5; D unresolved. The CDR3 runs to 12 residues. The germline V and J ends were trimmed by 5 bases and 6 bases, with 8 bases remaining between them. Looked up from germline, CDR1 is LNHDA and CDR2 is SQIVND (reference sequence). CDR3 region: CASSVRTQPQHF. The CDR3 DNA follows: TGTGCCAGTAGTGTACGGACTCAGCCCCAGCATTTT. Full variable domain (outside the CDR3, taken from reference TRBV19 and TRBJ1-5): DGGITQSPKYLFRKEGQNVTLSCEQNLNHDAMYWYRQDPGQGLRLIYYSQIVNDFQKGDIAEGYSVSREKKESFPLTVTSAQKNPTAFYLCASSVRTQPQHFGDGTRLSIL.

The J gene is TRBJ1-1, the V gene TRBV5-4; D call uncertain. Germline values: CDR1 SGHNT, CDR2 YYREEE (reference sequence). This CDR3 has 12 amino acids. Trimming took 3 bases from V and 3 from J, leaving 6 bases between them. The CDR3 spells CASSSSDTEAFF. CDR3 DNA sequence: TGTGCCAGCAGCTCTTCCGACACTGAAGCTTTCTTT.

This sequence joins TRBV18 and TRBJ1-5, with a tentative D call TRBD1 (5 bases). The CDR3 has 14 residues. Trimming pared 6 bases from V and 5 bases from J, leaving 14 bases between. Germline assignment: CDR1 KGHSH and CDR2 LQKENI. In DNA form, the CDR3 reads TGTGCCAGCTCTTCTGGGAGGGGACATCAGCCCCAGCATTTT. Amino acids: CASSSGRGHQPQHF.